These 20 T cell receptor beta chains originate from one sample sequenced in a study of shared clonotypes between healthy human individuals. The naive CD8 fraction comprised CD45RO-negative cells positively selected for CCR7 and excluded terminally differentiated effector memory CD45RA+ cells. Data came from immunoSEQ multiplex PCR; TCRdb stores just in-frame clones and leaves some out. This sample yields more than 550,000 clones, of which about 90% are seen a single time; about a quarter belongs to the top ten. What was sequenced was naive CD8+ T cells sorted from blood. These receptors were obtained from a man aged 30-40 years in good health.

The chain has TRBV28 and TRBJ2-1; no definite D call. CDR1 is MDHEN, CDR2 SYDVKM, per germline. The V gene lost 8 bases and the J gene lost 5 bases, with 13 bases spanning the gap. The length of the CDR3 is 13 residues. The CDR3 spells CASGVFGHNEQFF. The CDR3 DNA reads as TGTGCCAGCGGGGTCTTCGGGCACAATGAGCAGTTCTTC.

The chain links TRBV29-1 to TRBJ1-1; D unresolved. The CDR3 contains 12 residues. Trimming took 4 bases from V and 4 from J, leaving 10 bases between them. The germline V gene encodes CDR1 SQVTM and CDR2 ANQGSEA. The CDR3 DNA reads TGCAGCGTTGTCATATTCGGCACTGAAGCTTTCTTT. It codes for CSVVIFGTEAFF.

Note on this clone: The same CDR3 can be traced to other DNA sequences in this sample. V is TRBV6-1 and J is TRBJ1-5; no clear D gene. This CDR3 comprises 15 residues. CDR1 is MNHNS and CDR2 is SASEGT in the germline V gene. The ends were cut back, 0 bases at V and 2 bases at J, with 8 bases in the middle. The CDR3 DNA reads as TGTGCCAGCAGTGAAGCGCCCGGGGGCAATCAGCCCCAGCATTTT. Translation: CASSEAPGGNQPQHF.

V gene TRBV4-1 combines with J gene TRBJ2-1, with 11 positions matching TRBD2. The length of the CDR3 is 16 residues. J lost 8 bases, V lost 2 bases, and 8 bases had no gene match. Germline V lookup: CDR1 MGHRA, CDR2 YSYEKL. CDR3 sequence: CASSQTPGLAGHEQFF. CDR3 nucleotide sequence: TGCGCCAGCAGCCAAACCCCCGGACTAGCGGGTCATGAGCAGTTCTTC.

The chain uses TRBV7-9 and TRBJ2-1; D is possibly TRBD1 (5 bases). The V gene's germline CDR1 is SEHNR and CDR2 FQNEAQ (reference sequence). CDR3 size: 14 residues. V gave up 1 base and J gave up 7 bases, with 11 bases separating them. The CDR3 spells CASSLGRVGNEQFF. CDR3 coding DNA: TGTGCCAGCAGCTTAGGCAGGGTGGGTAATGAGCAGTTCTTC.

This rearrangement joins TRBV5-6 to TRBJ2-1; 7 bases fit TRBD1. Trimming took 7 bases from V and 5 from J; bases not matched to a gene: 6. The germline V gene encodes CDR1 SGHDT and CDR2 YYEEEE. The CDR3 runs to 13 residues. The CDR3 reads CASGRRGNNEQFF. The CDR3 coding sequence is TGTGCCAGCGGCCGCAGGGGGAACAATGAGCAGTTCTTC.

This clone appeared once. The V call is TRBV19, the J call TRBJ2-7; no clear D gene. CDR1 is LNHDA and CDR2 is SQIVND in the germline V gene (reference sequence). V was trimmed by 3 bases and J by 4 bases, leaving 7 bases between them. CDR3 size: 12 residues. This CDR3 is CASSIGKYEQYF. The CDR3 DNA sequence: TGTGCCAGTAGTATCGGCAAATACGAGCAGTACTTC.

CDR3 in amino acids: CSVELARRGDSYEQYF. CDR3 in DNA: TGCAGCGTTGAGCTGGCGCGGCGGGGCGACTCCTACGAGCAGTACTTC. J is TRBJ2-7 and V is TRBV29-1, with a tentative D call TRBD2 (6 bases). The CDR3 has 16 amino acids. Per the germline V gene, CDR1 is SQVTM and CDR2 is ANQGSEA. Trimming took off 3 bases at V and 0 bases at J, with 18 bases between the two ends.

CDR3 loop: CASAARQGAGEQYF. The CDR3 nucleotides are TGCGCCAGCGCCGCCCGGCAGGGGGCAGGGGAGCAGTACTTC. The V and J genes are TRBV4-1 and TRBJ2-7; 8 positions match TRBD1. The CDR3 spans 14 residues. CDR1 and CDR2 from the germline V gene are MGHRA and YSYEKL. Losses at the gene ends were 8 bases for V and 7 bases for J; bases not matched to a gene: 13.

This chain joins TRBV27 and TRBJ2-5; 7 bases map to TRBD2. The ends lost 4 bases at V and 5 bases at J; junction bases unmatched: 13. The CDR3 totals 16 residues. In germline, CDR1 is MNHEY, CDR2 SMNVEV (reference sequence). The CDR3 nucleotides read TGTGCCAGCAGTTCAAACCGGGACTATATGGGGGAGACCCAGTACTTC. As protein: CASSSNRDYMGETQYF.

This chain links TRBV7-6 with TRBJ2-7; D uncertain. Germline V lookup: CDR1 SGHVS, CDR2 FNYEAQ. There are 15 residues in the CDR3. V was cut by 4 bases and J by 2 bases, with 15 bases left in between. DNA of the CDR3: TGTGCCAGCAGCTCGCACCCAGGATTACCCTACGAGCAGTACTTC. This sequence encodes CASSSHPGLPYEQYF.

The table lists this clone with a count of one. The chain couples TRBV5-6 to TRBJ2-1, with D possibly TRBD2 on 5 matching bases. This CDR3 comprises 14 residues. Trimming left V 4 bases short and J 1 base short, with 9 bases between. Germline CDR1 is SGHDT and CDR2 is YYEEEE. CDR3 protein: CASSPAGSYNEQFF. CDR3 DNA sequence: TGTGCCAGCAGCCCCGCGGGTTCCTACAATGAGCAGTTCTTC. Together with reference TRBV5-6 and TRBJ2-1, the CDR3 gives the full variable domain: DAGVTQSPTHLIKTRGQQVTLRCSPKSGHDTVSWYQQALGQGPQFIFQYYEEEERQRGNFPDRFSGHQFPNYSSELNVNALLLGDSALYLCASSPAGSYNEQFFGPGTRLTVL.

The chain links TRBV7-6 to TRBJ2-2; D is perhaps TRBD2 (7 bases). Deletions cut 4 bases from V and 0 bases from J, with 18 bases between. The CDR3 length is 18 residues. In germline, CDR1 is SGHVS, CDR2 FNYEAQ. CDR3 in amino acids: CASSWRERGGSNTGELFF. The CDR3 nucleotides read TGTGCCAGCAGCTGGCGAGAGAGGGGGGGTTCGAACACCGGGGAGCTGTTTTTT.

This sequence joins TRBV19 and TRBJ2-7; D is possibly TRBD1 (5 bases). The CDR3 runs to 13 residues. Germline-derived CDR1 and CDR2 are LNHDA and SQIVND (reference sequence). Deletions cut 5 bases from V and 2 bases from J, with 10 bases between. CDR3: CASSLGRAYEQYF. The CDR3 DNA reads TGTGCCAGTAGTCTAGGCAGGGCCTACGAGCAGTACTTC.

The genes are TRBV7-2 and TRBJ1-2, with 9 bases that match TRBD1. V lost 0 bases to trimming and J lost 5 bases; unmatched junction nucleotides: 7. The CDR3 consists of 16 residues. CDR1 and CDR2 (germline): SGHTA, FQGNSA. CDR3 amino acids: CASSLALGGTGYGYTF. In nucleotides, the CDR3 is TGTGCCAGCAGCTTAGCCCTGGGGGGGACAGGGTATGGCTACACCTTC.

V usage is TRBV6-1 and J usage is TRBJ2-2; weak D call: TRBD1 (5 bases). Germline loops: CDR1 MNHNS, CDR2 SASEGT. The CDR3 spans 13 residues. V lost 11 bases and J 6 bases, leaving 16 bases between the germline ends. The CDR3 here is CAGNNRFAGELFF. CDR3 coding DNA: TGTGCCGGCAACAACAGGTTCGCCGGGGAGCTGTTTTTT.

The genes are TRBV9 and TRBJ2-6; D tentatively reads TRBD1 or TRBD2 (5 bases each). This CDR3 is 16 amino acids long. CDR1 and CDR2 from the germline V gene are SGDLS and YYNGEE. V gave up 3 bases and J gave up 4 bases, with 14 bases separating them. In nucleotides, the CDR3 is TGTGCCAGCAGCGAATCCGGGACGTCAGGGGCCAACGTCCTGACTTTC. Residues: CASSESGTSGANVLTF.

This chain links TRBV12-5 with TRBJ2-1; D is unclear. Germline CDR1 reads LGHNT; CDR2 reads FRNRAP. The CDR3 sequence is 16 residues long. V was clipped by 1 base and J by 5 bases, with 15 bases between them. The CDR3 loop reads CASGLERSVPDNEQFF. The CDR3 DNA is TGTGCTAGTGGTTTGGAAAGGAGTGTTCCTGACAATGAGCAGTTCTTC.

The J gene is TRBJ1-3, the V gene TRBV28, with D hard to call. CDR1 is MDHEN and CDR2 is SYDVKM in the germline V gene. V was trimmed by 5 bases and J by 2 bases, leaving 13 bases between them. The CDR3 length is 15 residues. The CDR3 here is CASSPDFRPGNTIYF. As DNA, the CDR3 is TGTGCCAGCAGTCCCGACTTCAGACCTGGAAACACCATATATTTT. The variable domain in full, completed from reference TRBV28 and TRBJ1-3, reads DVKVTQSSRYLVKRTGEKVFLECVQDMDHENMFWYRQDPGLGLRLIYFSYDVKMKEKGDIPEGYSVSREKKERFSLILESASTNQTSMYLCASSPDFRPGNTIYFGEGSWLTVV.

This clone was observed a handful of times. CDR3 in DNA: TGTGCCAGCAGCCGACACAACGGCGGGGGAAGAGCCAAAAACATTCAGTACTTC. Translating it yields CASSRHNGGGRAKNIQYF. This sequence joins TRBV7-8 and TRBJ2-4, with TRBD2 matching 7 bases. The CDR3 covers 18 residues. The germline V gene encodes CDR1 SGHVS and CDR2 FQNEAQ. The V segment lost 5 bases and the J segment 0 bases; nucleotides outside the gene matches: 13. The full variable domain, with the rest looked up from reference TRBV7-8 and TRBJ2-4, is GAGVSQSPRYKVAKRGQDVALRCDPISGHVSLFWYQQALGQGPEFLTYFQNEAQLDKSGLPSDRFFAERPEGSVSTLKIQRTQQEDSAVYLCASSRHNGGGRAKNIQYFGAGTRLSVL.